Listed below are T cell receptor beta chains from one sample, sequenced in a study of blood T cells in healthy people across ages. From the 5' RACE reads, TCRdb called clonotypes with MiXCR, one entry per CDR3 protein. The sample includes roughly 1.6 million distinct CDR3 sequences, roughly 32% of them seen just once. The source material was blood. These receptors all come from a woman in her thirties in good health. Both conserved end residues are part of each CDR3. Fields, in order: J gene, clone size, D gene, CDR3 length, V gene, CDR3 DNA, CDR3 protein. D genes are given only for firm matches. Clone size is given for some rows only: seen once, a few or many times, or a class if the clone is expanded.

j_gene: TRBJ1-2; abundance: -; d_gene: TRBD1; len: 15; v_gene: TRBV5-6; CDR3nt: TGTGCCAGCAGCGGACGACAGGGGCAAATCTATGGCTACACCTTC; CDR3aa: CASSGRQGQIYGYTF
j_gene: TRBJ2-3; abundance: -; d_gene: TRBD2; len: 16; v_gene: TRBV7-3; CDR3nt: TGTGCCAGCAGCTTAACGGTAGCGGGAGGTCTCAATACGCAGTATTTT; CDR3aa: CASSLTVAGGLNTQYF
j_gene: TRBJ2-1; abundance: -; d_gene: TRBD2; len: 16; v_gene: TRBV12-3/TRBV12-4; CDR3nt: TGTGCCAGCAGCCGACTAGCGGGAGGCCGCGTCGATGAGCAGTTCTTC; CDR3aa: CASSRLAGGRVDEQFF
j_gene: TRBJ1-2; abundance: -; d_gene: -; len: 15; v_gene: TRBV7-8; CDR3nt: TGTGCCAGCATCCGGGCACCGGGGACTAACTATGGCTACACCTTC; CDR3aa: CASIRAPGTNYGYTF
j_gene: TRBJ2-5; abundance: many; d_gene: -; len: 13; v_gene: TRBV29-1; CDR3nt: TGCAGCGTTGAACGCAGGGCCCAAGAGACCCAGTACTTC; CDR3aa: CSVERRAQETQYF
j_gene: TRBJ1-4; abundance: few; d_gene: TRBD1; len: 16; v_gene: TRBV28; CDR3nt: TGTGCCAGCAGTTTTCGCCAGACAGGGGGTTTAGAAAAACTGTTTTTT; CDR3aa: CASSFRQTGGLEKLFF
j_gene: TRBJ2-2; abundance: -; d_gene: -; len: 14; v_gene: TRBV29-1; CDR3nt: TGCAGCGTTGAGGGGGGGCGAGGGACCGGGGAGCTGTTTTTT; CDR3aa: CSVEGGRGTGELFF
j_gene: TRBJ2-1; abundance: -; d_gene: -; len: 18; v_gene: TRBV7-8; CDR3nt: TGTGCCAGCAGCTTAGCAACTACAGACTTCGGAGGTCGAAATGAGCAGTTCTTC; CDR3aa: CASSLATTDFGGRNEQFF
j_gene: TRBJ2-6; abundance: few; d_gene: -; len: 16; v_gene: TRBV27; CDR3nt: TGTGCCAGCGGAAACTTGGGGGCCTCTGGGGCCAACGTCCTGACTTTC; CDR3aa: CASGNLGASGANVLTF
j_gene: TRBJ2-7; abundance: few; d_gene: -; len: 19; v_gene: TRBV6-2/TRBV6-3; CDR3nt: TGTGCCAGCAGTTACGCCGTGCGGGGAGCGACAACCGGCTCCTACGAGCAGTACTTC; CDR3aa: CASSYAVRGATTGSYEQYF
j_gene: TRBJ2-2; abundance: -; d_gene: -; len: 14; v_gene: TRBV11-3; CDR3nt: TGTGCCAGCAGCAAAAAACTGGGTACCGGGGAGCTGTTTTTT; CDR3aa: CASSKKLGTGELFF
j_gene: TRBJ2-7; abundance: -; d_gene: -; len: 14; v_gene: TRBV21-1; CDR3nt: TGTGCCAGTTGGTGGACAGGGGGCAGCCACGAGCAGTACTTC; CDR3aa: CASWWTGGSHEQYF
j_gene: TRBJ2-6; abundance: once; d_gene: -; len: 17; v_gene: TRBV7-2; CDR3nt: TGTGCCAGCAGCTTACGGGCCCCCCAATCTGGGGCCAACGTCCTGACTTTC; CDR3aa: CASSLRAPQSGANVLTF
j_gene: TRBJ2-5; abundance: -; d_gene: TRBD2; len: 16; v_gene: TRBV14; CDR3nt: TGTGCCAGCAGCCAAGAAACTAGCGGGGACCAAGAGACCCGGTACTTC; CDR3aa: CASSQETSGDQETRYF
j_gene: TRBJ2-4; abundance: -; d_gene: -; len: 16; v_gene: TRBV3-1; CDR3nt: TGTGCCAGCAGCCAAACTAGAGAGATAGCCAAAAACATTCAGTACTTC; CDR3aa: CASSQTREIAKNIQYF
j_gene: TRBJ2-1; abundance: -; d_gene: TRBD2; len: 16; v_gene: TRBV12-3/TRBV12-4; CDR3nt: TGTGCCAGCAGTTCAGCGGCCCTAGCGGTATACAATGAGCAGTTCTTC; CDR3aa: CASSSAALAVYNEQFF
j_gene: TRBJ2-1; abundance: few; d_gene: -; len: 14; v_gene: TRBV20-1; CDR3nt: TGCAGTGCCAACAAACCTACGGACTACAATGAGCAGTTCTTC; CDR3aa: CSANKPTDYNEQFF
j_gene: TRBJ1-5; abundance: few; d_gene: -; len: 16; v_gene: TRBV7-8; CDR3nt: TGTGCCAGCGGGACTTTGGGGCAGGTCGTTAATCAGCCCCAGCATTTT; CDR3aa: CASGTLGQVVNQPQHF
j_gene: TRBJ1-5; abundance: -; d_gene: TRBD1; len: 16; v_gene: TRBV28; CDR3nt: TGTGCCAGCAGCTACCGGGACAGGGGGCGCAATCAGCCCCAGCATTTT; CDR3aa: CASSYRDRGRNQPQHF
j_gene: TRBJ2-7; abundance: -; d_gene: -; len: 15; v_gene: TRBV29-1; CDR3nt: TGCAGCGTTGAAGATGGTCGGGAAAGCAAGCACGAGCAGTACTTC; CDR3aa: CSVEDGRESKHEQYF
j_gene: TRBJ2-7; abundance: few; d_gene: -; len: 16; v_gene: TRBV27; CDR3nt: TGTGCCAGCAGTTTTGGCCCAGCGGGTGGAACCTACGAGCAGTACTTC; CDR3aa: CASSFGPAGGTYEQYF
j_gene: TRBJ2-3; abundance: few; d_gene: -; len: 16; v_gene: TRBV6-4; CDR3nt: TGTGTCAGCAGTGACTCGGCTGGCGGGGGCACAGATACGCAGTATTTT; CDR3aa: CVSSDSAGGGTDTQYF
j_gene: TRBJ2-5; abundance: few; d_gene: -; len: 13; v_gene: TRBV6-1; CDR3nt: TGTGCCAGCACGCTGGCCCCGAGGATGGCCCAGTACTTC; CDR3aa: CASTLAPRMAQYF
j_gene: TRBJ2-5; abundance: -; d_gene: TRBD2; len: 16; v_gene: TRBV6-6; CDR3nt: TGTGCCAGCAGTCAGGCGGGGGGAGGGTTACAAGAGACCCAGTACTTC; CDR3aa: CASSQAGGGLQETQYF
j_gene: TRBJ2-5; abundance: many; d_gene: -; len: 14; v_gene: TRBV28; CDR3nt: TGTGCCAGCACCCAAGGCGGGGTTCGGGAGACCCAGTACTTC; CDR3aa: CASTQGGVRETQYF
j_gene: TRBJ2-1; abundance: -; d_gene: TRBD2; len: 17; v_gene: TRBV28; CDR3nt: TGTGCCAGCAGTTTAAGGCGGGAGGGCCGGGGGAGAAACGAGCAGTTCTTC; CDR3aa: CASSLRREGRGRNEQFF
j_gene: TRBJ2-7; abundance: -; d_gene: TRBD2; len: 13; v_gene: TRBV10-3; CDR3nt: TGTGCCATCAGTTTCGGTACGGGAGGCGAGCAGTACTTC; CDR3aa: CAISFGTGGEQYF
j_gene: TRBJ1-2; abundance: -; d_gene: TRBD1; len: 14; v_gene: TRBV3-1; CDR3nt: TGTGCCAGCAGCCATGAACAGGGGAACTATGGCTACACCTTC; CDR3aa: CASSHEQGNYGYTF
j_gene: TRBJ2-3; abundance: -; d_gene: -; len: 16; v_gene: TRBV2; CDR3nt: TGTGCCAGCAGTACTCGGGACTCCGCGAGATTAGATACGCAGTATTTT; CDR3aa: CASSTRDSARLDTQYF
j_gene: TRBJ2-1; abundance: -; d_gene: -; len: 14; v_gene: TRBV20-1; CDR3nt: TGCAGTTCCTTAAGCGGCACCTCCTACAATGAGCAGTTCTTC; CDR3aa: CSSLSGTSYNEQFF
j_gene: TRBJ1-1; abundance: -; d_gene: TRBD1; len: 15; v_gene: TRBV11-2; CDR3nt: TGTGCCAGCAGCACGCGGACAGGGGCGGGGACTGAAGCTTTCTTT; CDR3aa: CASSTRTGAGTEAFF
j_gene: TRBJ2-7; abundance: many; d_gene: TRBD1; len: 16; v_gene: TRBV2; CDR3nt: TGTGCCAGCAGTCCCCGTGGCAGGGGGCTTCTTACCGAGCAGTACTTC; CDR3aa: CASSPRGRGLLTEQYF
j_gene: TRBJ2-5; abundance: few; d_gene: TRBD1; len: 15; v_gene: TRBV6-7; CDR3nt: TGTGCCAGCAGTTACGGGGACAGGGGAACGGAGACCCAGTACTTC; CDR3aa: CASSYGDRGTETQYF
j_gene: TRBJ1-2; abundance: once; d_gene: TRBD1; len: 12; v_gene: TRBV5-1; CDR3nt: TGCGCCAGCGGGGGGACAGTTGGAGGCTACACCTTC; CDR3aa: CASGGTVGGYTF
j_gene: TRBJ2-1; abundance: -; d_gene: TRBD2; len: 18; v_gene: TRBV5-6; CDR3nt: TGTGCCAGCAGCTTGGTTAAGACTAGCGGGGGGACGGGATATGAGCAGTTCTTC; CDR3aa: CASSLVKTSGGTGYEQFF
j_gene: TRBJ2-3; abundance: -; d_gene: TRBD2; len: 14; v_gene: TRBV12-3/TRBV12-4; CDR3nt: TGTGCCAGCAGACAGCGGGGGGGAGGAGATACGCAGTATTTT; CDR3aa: CASRQRGGGDTQYF
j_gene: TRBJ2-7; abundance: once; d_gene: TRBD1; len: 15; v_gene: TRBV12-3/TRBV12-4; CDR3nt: TGTGCCAGCAGCCAACCGACAGGGGACAATCGGGAGCAGTACTTC; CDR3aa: CASSQPTGDNREQYF
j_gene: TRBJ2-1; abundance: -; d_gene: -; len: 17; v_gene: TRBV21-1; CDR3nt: TGTGCCAGCAGCAAAGTCACTAGCGGGGGGGGGTCCCATGAGCAGTTCTTC; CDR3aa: CASSKVTSGGGSHEQFF
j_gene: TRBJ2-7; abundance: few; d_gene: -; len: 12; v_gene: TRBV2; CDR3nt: TGTGCCAGCAGCAACGACTTGGGCGAGCAGTACTTC; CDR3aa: CASSNDLGEQYF
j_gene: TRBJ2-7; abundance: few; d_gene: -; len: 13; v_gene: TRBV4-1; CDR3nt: TGCGCCAGCAGTCCTGTGGGGCACACCGAGCAGTACTTC; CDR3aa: CASSPVGHTEQYF
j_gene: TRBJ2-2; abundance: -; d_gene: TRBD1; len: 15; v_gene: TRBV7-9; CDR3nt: TGTGCCAGCAGCTCTCGACAGGGGGAAACCGGGGAGCTGTTTTTT; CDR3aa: CASSSRQGETGELFF
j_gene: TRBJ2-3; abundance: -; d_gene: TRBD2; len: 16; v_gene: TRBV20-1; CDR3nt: TGCAGTGCTAGAGATTGGGCTAGCGGGAGGGCAGATACGCAGTATTTT; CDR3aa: CSARDWASGRADTQYF
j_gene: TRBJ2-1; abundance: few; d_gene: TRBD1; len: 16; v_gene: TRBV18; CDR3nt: TGTGCCAGCTCACCCGATCCGGGACAGGGCTACAATGAGCAGTTCTTC; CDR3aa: CASSPDPGQGYNEQFF
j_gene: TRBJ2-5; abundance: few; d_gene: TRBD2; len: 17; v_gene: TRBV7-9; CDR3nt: TGTGCCAGCAGCTTAGTTCGCGCGGGAGGTTTTGGGAATGAGCAGTACTTC; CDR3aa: CASSLVRAGGFGNEQYF
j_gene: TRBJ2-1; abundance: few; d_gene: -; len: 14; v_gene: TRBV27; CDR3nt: TGTGCCAGCAGTTTATCGGTAGTTTACAATGAGCAGTTCTTC; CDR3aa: CASSLSVVYNEQFF
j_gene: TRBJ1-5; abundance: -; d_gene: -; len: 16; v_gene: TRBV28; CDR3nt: TGTGCCAGCAGCGGCGCCTCCAGCCCAAGCAATCAGCCCCAGCATTTT; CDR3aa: CASSGASSPSNQPQHF
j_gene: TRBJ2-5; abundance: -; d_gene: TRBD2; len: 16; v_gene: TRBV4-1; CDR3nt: TGCGCCAGCAGCCAAGATTCGACTAGCGGGGGAGAGACCCAGTACTTC; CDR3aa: CASSQDSTSGGETQYF
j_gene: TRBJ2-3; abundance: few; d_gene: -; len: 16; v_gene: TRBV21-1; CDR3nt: -; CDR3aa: CASSKVYGCPTDTQYF
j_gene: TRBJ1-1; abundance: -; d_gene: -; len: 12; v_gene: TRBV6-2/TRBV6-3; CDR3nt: TGTGCCAGCACCCGGGGTGACGCTGAAGCTTTCTTT; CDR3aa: CASTRGDAEAFF
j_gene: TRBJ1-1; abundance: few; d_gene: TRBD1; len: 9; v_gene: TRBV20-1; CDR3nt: TGCAGCGCTACAGGGGGTGCTTTCTTT; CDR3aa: CSATGGAFF